Each of the 14 T cell receptor beta chains below was sequenced from the same sample in a study of OX40 agonist ivuxolimab in advanced cancers. Using immunoSEQ multiplex PCR, the repertoire was profiled, and TCRdb retains in-frame clones only, with some absent. Here the sample spans over 80,000 clones, 86% being singletons. This specimen was CD4+ or CD8+ T cells sorted from blood, taken in a trial of the OX40 agonist ivuxolimab. These receptors originate from an adult with an advanced solid tumor such as melanoma, head and neck, liver or kidney cancer.

The count of this clone is one. This chain connects TRBV10-3 to TRBJ1-2; 9 nucleotides align to TRBD1. Germline CDR1 reads ENHRY; CDR2 reads SYGVKD. V gave up 0 bases and J gave up 5 bases; unmatched junction bases: 4. This CDR3 spans 15 amino acids. The CDR3 reads CAISESGQGKYGYTF. Written as DNA, the CDR3 is TGTGCCATCAGTGAGTCTGGACAGGGGAAGTATGGCTACACCTTC.

This clone has more than one count but fewer than ten. The rearrangement joins TRBV7-9 to TRBJ1-2; 9 bases map to TRBD1. The CDR3 spans 14 residues. Trimming cost V 1 base and J 6 bases; bases outside gene matches: 3. Germline V gene sequence: CDR1 SEHNR, CDR2 FQNEAQ (reference sequence). This CDR3 is CASSLDRGRDGYTF. The CDR3 DNA is TGTGCCAGCAGCTTAGACAGGGGGCGGGATGGCTACACCTTC.

J is TRBJ2-5 and V is TRBV6-5; D remains unclear. Trimming removed 4 bases at V and 7 bases at J, with 13 bases between. The germline gives CDR1 MNHEY, CDR2 SVGAGI. CDR3 length: 13 residues. The CDR3 reads CASSSGSLLTQYF. CDR3 sequence (DNA): TGTGCCAGCAGTTCTGGGTCCCTATTGACCCAGTACTTC.

The rearrangement joins TRBV9 to TRBJ2-1, with 10 bases matching TRBD2. In germline, CDR1 is SGDLS, CDR2 YYNGEE. There are 15 residues in the CDR3. Trimming removed 3 bases from V and 7 bases from J; junction bases left unmatched: 7. The CDR3 sequence: CASSASGRAGNEQFF. CDR3 coding DNA: TGTGCCAGCAGCGCGAGCGGGAGGGCCGGGAATGAGCAGTTCTTC.

The CDR3 bases are TGTGCCAGCAGCTTTCGGGGGACCCCGGGAGAGACCCAGTACTTC. Residues: CASSFRGTPGETQYF. The V and J genes are TRBV7-3 and TRBJ2-5; D may be TRBD2 (6 bases). The germline V gene encodes CDR1 SGHTA and CDR2 FQGTGA. The CDR3 runs to 15 residues. The V and J ends lost 3 bases and 4 bases respectively, with 15 bases between them.

V usage is TRBV12-2 and J usage is TRBJ2-2; TRBD2, the table's D call, was not compared with the DNA. TRBV12-2 is a pseudogene locus. This CDR3 is 17 amino acids long. CDR3 nucleotide sequence: TGTGCAAGTCGCTTGAGGGCGGGGGCCGCGAACACCGGGGAGCTGTTTTTT. Protein: CASRLRAGAANTGELFF.

The gene calls are TRBV13 and TRBJ2-3; 14 nucleotides agree with TRBD2. Germline V CDR1 and CDR2: PRHDT, FYEKMQ (reference sequence). The V gene end was trimmed by 1 base and the J gene end by 6 bases; junction bases not matched to a gene: 9. The CDR3 spans 18 residues. The CDR3 here is CASSLETSGRAGRDTQYF. CDR3 coding DNA: TGTGCCAGCAGCTTAGAGACTAGCGGGAGGGCCGGTAGGGATACGCAGTATTTT.

The V call is TRBV30, the J call TRBJ1-2; 9 bases fit TRBD1. CDR1 and CDR2 (germline): GTSNPN, SVGIG (reference sequence). V dropped 1 base and J dropped 8; count of bases not matched to a gene: 11. The CDR3 is 15 residues long. CDR3 protein: CAWSGTGVGSEGYTF. DNA for the CDR3: TGTGCCTGGAGTGGGACAGGGGTGGGTTCGGAGGGCTACACCTTC.

The chain recombines TRBV11-3 with TRBJ1-2, with D tentatively TRBD1 (5 bases). Per germline, CDR1 SGHNT and CDR2 YENEEA. V lost 5 bases and J lost 0, with 16 bases in between. The CDR3 runs to 16 residues. Here the CDR3 reads CASSQEGARPNYGYTF. Written as DNA, the CDR3 is TGTGCCAGCAGCCAAGAAGGGGCCAGACCTAACTATGGCTACACCTTC.

V and J are TRBV6-1 and TRBJ2-7; 8 bases fit TRBD1. Germline CDR1 MNHNS, CDR2 SASEGT. CDR3 length: 15 amino acids. J gave up 0 bases and V 5 bases, and 6 bases lay outside the gene matches. CDR3 sequence reads: CASSRSGTGSYEQYF. The CDR3 DNA sequence: TGTGCCAGCAGTAGGTCCGGGACAGGCTCCTACGAGCAGTACTTC.

The chain employs TRBV27 and TRBJ2-7; D possibly corresponds to TRBD1 (5 bases). Germline loops: CDR1 MNHEY, CDR2 SMNVEV (reference sequence). V lost 3 bases, J lost 6 bases, and 9 bases lay in between. CDR3 length equals 12 residues. CDR3 residues: CASSFQGAEQYF. The CDR3 DNA is TGTGCCAGCAGTTTCCAGGGTGCCGAGCAGTACTTC.

The CDR3 nucleotides read TGCGCCAGCAGTGAAATGTTGTCCACCTACGAGCAGTACTTC. Protein: CASSEMLSTYEQYF. The chain combines TRBV10-1 with TRBJ2-7, with no clear D. This CDR3 comprises 14 residues. The germline V gene encodes CDR1 WNHNN and CDR2 SYGVQD (reference sequence). With 3 bases removed from V and 2 bases from J, the gap between germline ends came to 11 bases.

The DNA for the CDR3 is TGTGCCAGCAGCTGGAGCCAGGACTACGAGCAGTACTTC. This codes for CASSWSQDYEQYF. The chain recombines TRBV7-6 with TRBJ2-7; D is unclear. V lost 4 bases and J 3 bases, leaving 10 bases between the germline ends. Germline CDR1 is SGHVS and CDR2 is FNYEAQ. CDR3 length equals 13 residues.

The rearrangement uses TRBV30 and TRBJ1-5, with D perhaps TRBD1 (6 bases). V gave up 3 bases and J gave up 14 bases, with 17 bases separating them. The CDR3 runs 12 residues. The V gene's germline CDR1 is GTSNPN and CDR2 SVGIG (reference sequence). The DNA for the CDR3 is TGTGCCTGGAGCTGGACAGAAGGACCCAAGCATTTT. Its translation: CAWSWTEGPKHF. Combining the CDR3 with reference TRBV30 and TRBJ1-5 gives the whole variable domain SQTIHQWPATLVQPVGSPLSLECTVEGTSNPNLYWYRQAAGRGLQLLFYSVGIGQISSEVPQNLSASRPQDRQFILSSKKLLLSDSGFYLCAWSWTEGPKHFGDGTRLSIL.